This T cell receptor beta chain was recovered during a study of blood T cell repertoires in COVID-19. Study summary: Collection of acute and convalescent COVID-19 samples took place in the United States, Italy and Spain. From T cells, B-cell-depleted T cells, or PBMCs came the material, which was cDNA or gDNA.

In the original analysis: Estimated nucleated cell counts came from reference gene primer amplification. Sequenced by immunoSEQ multiplex PCR; TCRdb stores in-frame clones only, minus some. That table gives V, J and clone size, and the DNA gave D and trimming. Of under 150,000 clones listed, over 75% are singletons. The specimen was peripheral blood. This TCR came from a man over 45 with acute or convalescent COVID-19.

CDR3 sequence: CASGWGGRTEAFF. CDR3 DNA sequence: TGTGCTAGTGGTTGGGGGGGTAGGACTGAAGCTTTCTTT. The chain has TRBV12-5 and TRBJ1-1; tentatively, D is TRBD1 (5 bases). From germline, CDR1 is LGHNT and CDR2 FRNRAP. Trimming left V 4 bases short and J 5 bases short, with 11 bases between. The CDR3 runs to 13 residues.